The entry that follows covers one TCR beta chain sequence. The TCR beta library used iRepertoire HTBI primers with Arm-PCR amplification of CDR3. MiXCR, run by TCRdb on the multiplex PCR reads, gives a single entry per CDR3 protein. The repertoire consists of over 450,000 distinct CDR3 sequences, with around a fifth occurring once and the leading ten covering about 7%. The data originate from a study of regulatory T cells in long-lasting Graves disease. The CDR3 is 18 amino acids. Germline V gene data show CDR1 as MNHEY and CDR2 as SMNVEV (reference sequence). V gave up 5 bases and J gave up 3 bases; unmatched junction bases: 18. Time point reported: persistent/refractory GD, antithyroid drugs over 5 years with positive TRAb. PBMCs provided the RNA from which the TCR library was made.

Sample: peripheral blood mononuclear cells (PBMCs), taken when the disease was refractory, from a patient treated with antithyroid drugs. The V and J genes are TRBV27 and TRBJ1-1; 7 bases line up with TRBD1. The source of this sequence is a female donor with Graves disease. For the CDR3, the DNA is TGTGCCAGCAGTATTAAAAGTGGGGACAGAAGACTGGACACTGAAGCTTTCTTT. Its translation: CASSIKSGDRRLDTEAFF.